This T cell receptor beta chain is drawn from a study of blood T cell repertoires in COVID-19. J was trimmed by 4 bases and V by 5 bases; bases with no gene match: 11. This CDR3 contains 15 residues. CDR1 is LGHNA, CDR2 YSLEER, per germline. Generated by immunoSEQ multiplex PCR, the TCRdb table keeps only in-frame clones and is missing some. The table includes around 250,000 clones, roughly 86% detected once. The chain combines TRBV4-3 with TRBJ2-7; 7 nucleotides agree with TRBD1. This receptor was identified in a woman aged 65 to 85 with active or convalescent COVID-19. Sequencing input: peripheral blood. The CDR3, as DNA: TGCGCCAGCAGCTACCGGACAGGCCAAGGTTACGAGCAGTACTTC. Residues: CASSYRTGQGYEQYF.